Below, 17 T cell receptor beta chains from the same sample are listed, as sequenced in a study of OX40 agonist ivuxolimab in advanced cancers. Receptors were amplified or captured by the immunoSEQ multiplex PCR assay. Held by TCRdb, this immuneACCESS table contains in-frame sequences only and omits some clones. Under half of the omission traces to an unresolved V gene where checked; the cause of the rest is unknown. The sample data list approximately 23,000 clones, and roughly 88% of these were observed just once. The leading ten clones occupy about 9.6% of the sample. Sequences were derived from CD4+ or CD8+ T cells sorted from blood, sampled in a trial of the OX40 agonist ivuxolimab. These receptors were taken from an adult with an advanced solid tumor such as melanoma, head and neck, liver or kidney cancer.

V usage is TRBV27 and J usage is TRBJ2-3, with 8 positions matching TRBD2. The junction had 11 bases not matched to a gene; V was cut back by 6 bases and J by 6 bases. From germline, CDR1 is MNHEY and CDR2 SMNVEV (reference sequence). The CDR3 length is 15 residues. This chain's CDR3 is CASREIAGSRDTQYF. CDR3 DNA sequence: TGTGCCAGCAGAGAGATAGCGGGGTCACGGGATACGCAGTATTTT.

The chain couples TRBV19 to TRBJ2-7; 7 bases fit TRBD1. CDR1 and CDR2 from the germline V gene are LNHDA and SQIVND (reference sequence). V trimming: 5 bases; J trimming: 4 bases; junction bases outside the gene matches: 8. The CDR3 sequence is 14 residues long. The CDR3 loop reads CASSGTGVLYEQYF. The CDR3 coding sequence is TGTGCCAGTAGTGGTACAGGGGTTCTATACGAGCAGTACTTC.

The chain links TRBV7-9 to TRBJ2-6; D ambiguous. The CDR3 spans 15 residues. V lost 5 bases, J lost 3 bases, and 11 bases lay in between. CDR1 SEHNR and CDR2 FQNEAQ come from the germline V gene (reference sequence). CDR3 amino acids: CASSPRGNGANVLTF. For the CDR3, the DNA is TGTGCCAGCAGCCCCCGCGGCAATGGGGCCAACGTCCTGACTTTC.

This clone was recorded once. The chain carries TRBV5-4 and TRBJ2-7, with 14 bases matching TRBD2. Unmatched junction bases numbered 8, after V lost 4 bases and J lost 5 bases. Per germline, CDR1 SGHNT and CDR2 YYREEE (reference sequence). The CDR3 consists of 16 residues. The CDR3 DNA reads as TGTGCCAGCAGCGAGGGACTAGCGGGAGAGTGGAACGAGCAGTACTTC. It specifies CASSEGLAGEWNEQYF.

J is TRBJ2-4 and V is TRBV9; 10 bases line up with TRBD1. CDR3 length: 17 amino acids. Germline CDR1 and CDR2: SGDLS and YYNGEE. V shed 0 bases and J 4 bases; nucleotides not matched to a gene: 7. CDR3 in DNA: TGTGCCAGCAGCGTAGGGGGGACAGGGGATATTAAAAACATTCAGTACTTC. Residues: CASSVGGTGDIKNIQYF.

The chain combines TRBV10-3 with TRBJ1-2; a possible D gene is TRBD1 (5 bases). Trimming removed 9 bases at V and 4 bases at J, with 15 bases between. The germline gives CDR1 ENHRY, CDR2 SYGVKD. The CDR3 contains 13 residues. Here the CDR3 DNA reads TGTGCCATTTCTCCAGGGAGCCTCTATGGCTACACCTTC. It specifies CAISPGSLYGYTF.

The V and J genes are TRBV5-1 and TRBJ2-3; no definite D call. Trimming left V 4 bases short and J 3 bases short, with 18 bases between. Germline values: CDR1 SGHRS, CDR2 YFSETQ. The CDR3 contains 16 residues. The DNA of the CDR3 is TGCGCCAGCAGCCCCCAGTTGTGGGGTCTGACAGATACGCAGTATTTT. Its translation: CASSPQLWGLTDTQYF.

The chain combines TRBV4-1 with TRBJ2-5; 10 bases match TRBD2. The CDR3 totals 17 residues. Germline values: CDR1 MGHRA, CDR2 YSYEKL. The V and J ends lost 1 base and 3 bases, in that order; junction bases with no gene match: 8. CDR3 sequence reads: CASSQATGLAGEETQYF. The CDR3 DNA reads TGCGCCAGCAGCCAAGCAACCGGCCTAGCGGGAGAAGAGACCCAGTACTTC.

This chain uses TRBV29-1 with TRBJ1-2, with D perhaps TRBD1 (6 bases). Germline CDR1 SQVTM, CDR2 ANQGSEA. V lost 6 bases and J lost 5, with 10 bases in between. The CDR3 is 11 residues long. For the CDR3, the DNA is TGCAGCGTAGGACAGTCATATGGCTACACCTTC. Its translation: CSVGQSYGYTF.

This clone was observed a handful of times. The chain joins TRBV5-6 to TRBJ1-1; D gene unclear. The length of the CDR3 is 14 residues. Trimming removed 5 bases at V and 6 bases at J, with 17 bases between. In germline, CDR1 is SGHDT, CDR2 YYEEEE. Here the CDR3 DNA reads TGTGCCAGCAGGGAGGTGGACGGAGGGCCTGAAGCTTTCTTT. Translated, it gives CASREVDGGPEAFF.

V is TRBV7-9 and J is TRBJ2-7, with 7 bases that match TRBD1. Germline CDR1 reads SEHNR; CDR2 reads FQNEAQ (reference sequence). The CDR3 extends over 12 amino acids. The junction had 0 bases not matched to a gene; V was cut back by 1 base and J by 6 bases. The chain's CDR3 is CASSLDRGEQYF. The DNA for the CDR3 is TGTGCCAGCAGCTTAGACAGGGGCGAGCAGTACTTC.

This clone was recorded only once. The CDR3 is CASSFKTDNYGYTF. CDR3 nucleotides: TGTGCCAGCAGTTTTAAGACAGATAACTATGGCTACACCTTC. V usage is TRBV28 and J usage is TRBJ1-2; TRBD1 is a possible D gene (5 bases). V lost 3 bases, J lost 1 base, and 9 bases lay in between. This CDR3 spans 14 amino acids. In germline, CDR1 is MDHEN, CDR2 SYDVKM.

This clone was seen more than once but under ten times. This chain uses TRBV19 with TRBJ2-7, with a tentative D call TRBD2 (7 bases). The germline V and J ends were trimmed by 4 bases and 5 bases, with 12 bases remaining between them. The CDR3 runs 13 residues. Germline V gene data show CDR1 as LNHDA and CDR2 as SQIVND (reference sequence). The CDR3 spells CASSTSGGDEQYF. The CDR3 coding sequence is TGTGCCAGTAGTACGTCGGGGGGCGACGAGCAGTACTTC.

The genes are TRBV27 and TRBJ2-6, with D hard to call. Per the germline V gene, CDR1 is MNHEY and CDR2 is SMNVEV (reference sequence). With 4 bases removed from V and 4 bases from J, the gap between germline ends came to 11 bases. The CDR3 length is 15 residues. CDR3 sequence reads: CASSYRISGANVLTF. CDR3 sequence (DNA): TGTGCCAGCAGTTATCGAATTTCAGGGGCCAACGTCCTGACTTTC.

This clone was recorded once. J is TRBJ2-7 and V is TRBV19; 16 bases are shared with TRBD2. Germline-derived CDR1 and CDR2 are LNHDA and SQIVND (reference sequence). The V segment lost 5 bases and the J segment 2 bases; nucleotides outside the gene matches: 6. The CDR3 loop spans 17 amino acids. The CDR3, as DNA: TGTGCCAGTAGTCCTCAGGGACTAGCGGGAGGGCCCTACGAGCAGTACTTC. Translation: CASSPQGLAGGPYEQYF. Full variable domain (missing parts from reference TRBV19 and TRBJ2-7): DGGITQSPKYLFRKEGQNVTLSCEQNLNHDAMYWYRQDPGQGLRLIYYSQIVNDFQKGDIAEGYSVSREKKESFPLTVTSAQKNPTAFYLCASSPQGLAGGPYEQYFGPGTRLTVT.

This clone was observed a single time. The rearrangement links TRBV14 to TRBJ1-2, with TRBD1 identical over 8 bases. In germline, CDR1 is SGHDN, CDR2 FVKESK. This CDR3 contains 13 residues. The ends lost 2 bases at V and 5 bases at J; junction bases unmatched: 1. The CDR3 sequence is CASSQRTGYGYTF. Here the CDR3 DNA reads TGTGCCAGCAGCCAAAGGACAGGGTATGGCTACACCTTC.

V is TRBV2 and J is TRBJ1-1, with a tentative D call TRBD1 (5 bases). The germline V and J ends were trimmed by 3 bases and 7 bases, with 18 bases remaining between them. CDR3 size: 15 residues. CDR1 is SNHLY, CDR2 FYNNEI, per germline. The CDR3 DNA sequence: TGTGCCAGCAGTGATCTTACAGGACCTGTGGGTGAAGCTTTCTTT. This sequence encodes CASSDLTGPVGEAFF. The full variable domain, in which reference TRBV2 and TRBJ1-1 provide the parts outside the CDR3, is EPEVTQTPSHQVTQMGQEVILRCVPISNHLYFYWYRQILGQKVEFLVSFYNNEISEKSEIFDDQFSVERPDGSNFTLKIRSTKLEDSAMYFCASSDLTGPVGEAFFGQGTRLTVV.